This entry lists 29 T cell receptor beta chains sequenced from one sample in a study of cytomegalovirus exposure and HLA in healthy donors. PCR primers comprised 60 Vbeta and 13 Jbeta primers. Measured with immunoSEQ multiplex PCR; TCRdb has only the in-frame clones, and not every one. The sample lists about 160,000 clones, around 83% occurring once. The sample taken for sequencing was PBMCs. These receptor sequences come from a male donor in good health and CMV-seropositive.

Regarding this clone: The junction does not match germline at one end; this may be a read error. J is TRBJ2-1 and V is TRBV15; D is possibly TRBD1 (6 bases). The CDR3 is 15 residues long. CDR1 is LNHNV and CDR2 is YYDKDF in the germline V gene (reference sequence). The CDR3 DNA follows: TGTGCCACCAGCGGAGACAGGTACTCCTACAATGAGCAGTTCTTC. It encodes CATSGDRYSYNEQFF.

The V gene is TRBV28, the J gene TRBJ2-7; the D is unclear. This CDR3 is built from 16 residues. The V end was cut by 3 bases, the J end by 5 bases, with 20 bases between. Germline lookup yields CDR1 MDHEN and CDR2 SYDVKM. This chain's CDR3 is CASSLPVSRWSNEQYF. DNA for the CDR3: TGTGCCAGCAGTTTGCCCGTCTCCCGCTGGTCTAACGAGCAGTACTTC.

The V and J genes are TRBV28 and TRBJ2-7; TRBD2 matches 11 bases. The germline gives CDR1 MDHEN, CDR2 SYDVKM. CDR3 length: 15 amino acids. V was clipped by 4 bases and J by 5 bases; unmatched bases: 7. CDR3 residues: CASSSLAGGPHEQYF. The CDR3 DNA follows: TGTGCCAGCAGTTCCTTAGCGGGAGGGCCGCACGAGCAGTACTTC. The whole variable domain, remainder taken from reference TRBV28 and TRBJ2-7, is DVKVTQSSRYLVKRTGEKVFLECVQDMDHENMFWYRQDPGLGLRLIYFSYDVKMKEKGDIPEGYSVSREKKERFSLILESASTNQTSMYLCASSSLAGGPHEQYFGPGTRLTVT.

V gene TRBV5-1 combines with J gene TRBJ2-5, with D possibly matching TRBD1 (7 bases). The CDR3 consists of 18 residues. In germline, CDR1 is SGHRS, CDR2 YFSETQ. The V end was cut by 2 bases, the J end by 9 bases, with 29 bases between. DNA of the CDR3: TGCGCCAGCAGCTTCAGGGGGACGGGCCGACTAATCCCGGGGGCCCAGTACTTC. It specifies CASSFRGTGRLIPGAQYF.

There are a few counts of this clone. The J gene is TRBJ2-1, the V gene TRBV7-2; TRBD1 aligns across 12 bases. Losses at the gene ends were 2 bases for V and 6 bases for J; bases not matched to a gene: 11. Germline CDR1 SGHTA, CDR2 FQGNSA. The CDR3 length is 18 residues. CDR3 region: CASSLKRGTGGGANEQFF. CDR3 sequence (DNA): TGTGCCAGCAGCTTAAAGAGGGGGACAGGGGGCGGGGCCAATGAGCAGTTCTTC.

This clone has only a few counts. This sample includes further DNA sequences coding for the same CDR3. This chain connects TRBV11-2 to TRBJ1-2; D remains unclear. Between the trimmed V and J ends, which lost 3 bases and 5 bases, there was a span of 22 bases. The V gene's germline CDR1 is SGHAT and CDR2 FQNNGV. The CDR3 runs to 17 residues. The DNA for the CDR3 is TGTGCCAGCAGCTTGGGTCTGAGCAGCCTAGACTTTTATGGCTACACCTTC. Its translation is CASSLGLSSLDFYGYTF.

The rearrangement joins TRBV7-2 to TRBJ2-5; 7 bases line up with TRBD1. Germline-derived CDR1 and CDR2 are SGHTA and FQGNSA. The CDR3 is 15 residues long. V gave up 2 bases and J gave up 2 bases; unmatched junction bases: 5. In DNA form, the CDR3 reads TGTGCCAGCAGCTTACAGACAGGGTTTCAAGAGACCCAGTACTTC. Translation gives CASSLQTGFQETQYF.

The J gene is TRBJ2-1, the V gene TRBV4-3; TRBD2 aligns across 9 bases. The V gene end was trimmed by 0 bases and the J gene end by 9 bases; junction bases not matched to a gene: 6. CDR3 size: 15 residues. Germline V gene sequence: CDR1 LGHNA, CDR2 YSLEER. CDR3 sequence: CASSQDALAGSEQFF. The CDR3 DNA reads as TGCGCCAGCAGCCAAGACGCTCTAGCGGGAAGTGAGCAGTTCTTC.

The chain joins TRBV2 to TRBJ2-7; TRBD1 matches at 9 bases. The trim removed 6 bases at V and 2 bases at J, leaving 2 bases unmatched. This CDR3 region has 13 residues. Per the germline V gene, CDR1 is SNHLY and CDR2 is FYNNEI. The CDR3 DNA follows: TGTGCCAGCAGCCGGGACAGGGCCTACGAGCAGTACTTC. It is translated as CASSRDRAYEQYF.

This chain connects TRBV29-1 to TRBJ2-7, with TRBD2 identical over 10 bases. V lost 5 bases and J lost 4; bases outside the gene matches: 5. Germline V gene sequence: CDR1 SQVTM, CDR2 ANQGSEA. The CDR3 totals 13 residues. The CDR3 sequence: CSVSGGVLYEQYF. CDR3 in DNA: TGCAGCGTTAGCGGGGGGGTCCTTTACGAGCAGTACTTC.

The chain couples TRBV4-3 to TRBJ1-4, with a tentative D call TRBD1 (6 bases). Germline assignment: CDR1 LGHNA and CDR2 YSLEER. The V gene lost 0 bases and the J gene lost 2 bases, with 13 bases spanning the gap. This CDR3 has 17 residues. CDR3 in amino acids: CASSQEGRGATNEKLFF. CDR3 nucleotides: TGCGCCAGCAGCCAAGAAGGCAGGGGTGCGACTAATGAAAAACTGTTTTTT.

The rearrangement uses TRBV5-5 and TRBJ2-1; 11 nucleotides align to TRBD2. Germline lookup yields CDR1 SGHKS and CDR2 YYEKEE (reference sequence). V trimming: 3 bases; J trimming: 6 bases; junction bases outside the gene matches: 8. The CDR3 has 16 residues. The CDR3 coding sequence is TGTGCCAGCAGCTGGACCGGGACTAGCGGTATCAATGAGCAGTTCTTC. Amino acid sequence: CASSWTGTSGINEQFF. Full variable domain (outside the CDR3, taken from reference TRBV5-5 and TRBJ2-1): DAGVTQSPTHLIKTRGQQVTLRCSPISGHKSVSWYQQVLGQGPQFIFQYYEKEERGRGNFPDRFSARQFPNYSSELNVNALLLGDSALYLCASSWTGTSGINEQFFGPGTRLTVL.

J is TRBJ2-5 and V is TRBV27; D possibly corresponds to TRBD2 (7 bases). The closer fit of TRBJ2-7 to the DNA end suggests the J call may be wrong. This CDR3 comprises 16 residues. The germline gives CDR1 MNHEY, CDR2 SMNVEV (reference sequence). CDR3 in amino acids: CASSLSAGAMTYEQYF. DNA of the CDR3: TGTGCCAGCAGTTTATCGGCGGGGGCTATGACCTACGAGCAGTACTTC.

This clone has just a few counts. CDR3 coding DNA: TGTGCCAGTACCCCTGACAGGGGCAATCAGCCCCAGCATTTT. It encodes CASTPDRGNQPQHF. The chain uses TRBV19 and TRBJ1-5; 7 nucleotides match TRBD1. With 7 bases clipped from V and 2 bases from J, the junction kept 5 bases outside the gene matches. The CDR3 length is 14 residues. Germline V lookup: CDR1 LNHDA, CDR2 SQIVND (reference sequence).

CDR3 nucleotides: TGTGCCAGCAGCTTTAGGGGGGGACGAGACGAGCAGTACTTC. This codes for CASSFRGGRDEQYF. The chain combines TRBV7-2 with TRBJ2-7; tentatively, D is TRBD2 (7 bases). This CDR3 has 14 amino acids. V was shortened by 3 bases and J by 5 bases, with 14 bases between the two germline ends. Germline V CDR1 and CDR2: SGHTA, FQGNSA.

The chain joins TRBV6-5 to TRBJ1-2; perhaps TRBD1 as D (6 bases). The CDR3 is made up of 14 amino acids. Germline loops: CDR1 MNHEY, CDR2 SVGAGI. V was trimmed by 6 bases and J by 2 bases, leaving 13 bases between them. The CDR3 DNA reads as TGTGCCAGCAGCCCGGGACACACAAACTATGGCTACACCTTC. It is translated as CASSPGHTNYGYTF.

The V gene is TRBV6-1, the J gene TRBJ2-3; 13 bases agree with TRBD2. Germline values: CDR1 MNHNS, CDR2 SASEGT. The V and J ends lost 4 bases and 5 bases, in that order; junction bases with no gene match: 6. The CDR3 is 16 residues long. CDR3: CASSATSGGGGDTQYF. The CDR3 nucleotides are TGTGCCAGCAGTGCCACTAGCGGGGGGGGAGGAGATACGCAGTATTTT.

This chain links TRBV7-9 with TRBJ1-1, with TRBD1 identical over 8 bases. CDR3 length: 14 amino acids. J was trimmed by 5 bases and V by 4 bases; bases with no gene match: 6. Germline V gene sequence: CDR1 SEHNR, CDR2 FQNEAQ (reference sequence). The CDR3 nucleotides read TGTGCCAGCAGCTCCGGCAGGGGGCGGACTGAAGCTTTCTTT. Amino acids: CASSSGRGRTEAFF.

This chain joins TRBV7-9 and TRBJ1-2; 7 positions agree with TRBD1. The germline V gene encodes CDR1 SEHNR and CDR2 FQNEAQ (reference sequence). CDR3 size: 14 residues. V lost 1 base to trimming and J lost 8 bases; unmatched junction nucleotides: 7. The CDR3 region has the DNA TGTGCCAGCAGCTTAGGGGCAGGGGGGTTCGGCTACACCTTC. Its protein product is CASSLGAGGFGYTF.

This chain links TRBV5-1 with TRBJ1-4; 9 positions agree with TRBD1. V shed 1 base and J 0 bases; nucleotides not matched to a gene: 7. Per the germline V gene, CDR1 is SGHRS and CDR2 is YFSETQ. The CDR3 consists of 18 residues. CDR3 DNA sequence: TGCGCCAGCAGCTTGACGATTAACAGGGGGCCAACTAATGAAAAACTGTTTTTT. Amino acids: CASSLTINRGPTNEKLFF.

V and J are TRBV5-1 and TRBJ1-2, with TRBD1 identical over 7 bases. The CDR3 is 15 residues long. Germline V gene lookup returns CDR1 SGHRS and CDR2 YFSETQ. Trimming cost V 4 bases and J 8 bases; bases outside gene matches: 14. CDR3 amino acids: CASSPGQTSVWGYTF. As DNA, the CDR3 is TGCGCCAGCAGCCCGGGACAGACCTCTGTATGGGGCTACACCTTC.

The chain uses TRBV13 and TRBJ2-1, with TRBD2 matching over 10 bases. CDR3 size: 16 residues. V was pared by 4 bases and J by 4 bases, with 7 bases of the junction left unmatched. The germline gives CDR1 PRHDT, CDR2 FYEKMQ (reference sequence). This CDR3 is CASSSYSGGLYNEQFF. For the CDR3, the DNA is TGTGCCAGCAGCTCATATAGCGGGGGGTTATACAATGAGCAGTTCTTC.

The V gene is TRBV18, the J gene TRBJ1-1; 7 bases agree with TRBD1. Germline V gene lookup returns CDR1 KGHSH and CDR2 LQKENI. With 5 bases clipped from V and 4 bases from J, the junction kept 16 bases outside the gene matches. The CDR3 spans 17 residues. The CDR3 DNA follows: TGTGCCAGCTCAACGCGGGGAAAAGGGGGCAGTAGCACTGAAGCTTTCTTT. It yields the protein CASSTRGKGGSSTEAFF.

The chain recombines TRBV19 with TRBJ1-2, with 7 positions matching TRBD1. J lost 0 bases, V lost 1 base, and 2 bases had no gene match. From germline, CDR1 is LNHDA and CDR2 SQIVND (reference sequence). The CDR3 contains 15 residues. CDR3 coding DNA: TGTGCCAGTAGTATAGGACAGGGAACTAACTATGGCTACACCTTC. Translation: CASSIGQGTNYGYTF. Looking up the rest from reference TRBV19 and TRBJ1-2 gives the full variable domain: DGGITQSPKYLFRKEGQNVTLSCEQNLNHDAMYWYRQDPGQGLRLIYYSQIVNDFQKGDIAEGYSVSREKKESFPLTVTSAQKNPTAFYLCASSIGQGTNYGYTFGSGTRLTVV.

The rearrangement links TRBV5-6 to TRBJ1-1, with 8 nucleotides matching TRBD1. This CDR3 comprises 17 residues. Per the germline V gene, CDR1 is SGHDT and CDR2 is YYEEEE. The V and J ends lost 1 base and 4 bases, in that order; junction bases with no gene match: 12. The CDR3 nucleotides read TGTGCCAGCAGCTTGAACTTCGGACAGGGAAGTGGCACTGAAGCTTTCTTT. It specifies CASSLNFGQGSGTEAFF.

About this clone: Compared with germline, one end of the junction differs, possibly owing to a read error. CDR3 region: CAISESGQGSFF. As DNA, the CDR3 is TGTGCCATCAGTGAGTCAGGACAGGGGTCGTTCTTC. The chain uses TRBV10-3 and TRBJ2-7, with 9 bases identical to TRBD1. The CDR3 spans 12 residues. CDR1 is ENHRY, CDR2 SYGVKD, per germline.

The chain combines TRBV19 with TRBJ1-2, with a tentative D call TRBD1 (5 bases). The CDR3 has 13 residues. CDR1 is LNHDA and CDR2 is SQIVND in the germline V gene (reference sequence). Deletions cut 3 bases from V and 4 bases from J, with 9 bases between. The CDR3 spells CASSMGQPYGYTF. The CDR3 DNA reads TGTGCCAGTAGTATGGGGCAACCCTATGGCTACACCTTC.

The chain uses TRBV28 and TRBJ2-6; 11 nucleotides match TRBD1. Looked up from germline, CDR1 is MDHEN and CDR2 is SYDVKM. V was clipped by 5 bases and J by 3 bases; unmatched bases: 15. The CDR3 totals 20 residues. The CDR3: CASSQNSGTGGLYGANVLTF. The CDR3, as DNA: TGTGCCAGCAGTCAAAACTCCGGGACAGGGGGGTTGTATGGGGCCAACGTCCTGACTTTC.

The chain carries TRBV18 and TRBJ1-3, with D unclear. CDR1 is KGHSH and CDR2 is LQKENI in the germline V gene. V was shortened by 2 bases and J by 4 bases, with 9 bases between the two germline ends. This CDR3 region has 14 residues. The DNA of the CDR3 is TGTGCCAGCTCACCAACGGTCTCCGGAAACACCATATATTTT. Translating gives CASSPTVSGNTIYF. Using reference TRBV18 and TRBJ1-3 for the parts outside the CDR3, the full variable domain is NAGVMQNPRHLVRRRGQEARLRCSPMKGHSHVYWYRQLPEEGLKFMVYLQKENIIDESGMPKERFSAEFPKEGPSILRIQQVVRGDSAAYFCASSPTVSGNTIYFGEGSWLTVV.